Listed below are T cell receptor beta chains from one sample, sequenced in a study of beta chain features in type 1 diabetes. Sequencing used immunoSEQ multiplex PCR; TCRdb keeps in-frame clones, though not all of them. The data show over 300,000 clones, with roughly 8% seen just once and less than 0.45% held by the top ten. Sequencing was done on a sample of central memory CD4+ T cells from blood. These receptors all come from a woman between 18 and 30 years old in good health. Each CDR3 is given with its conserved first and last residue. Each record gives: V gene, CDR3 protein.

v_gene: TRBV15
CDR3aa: CATSSRQGHNYGYTF

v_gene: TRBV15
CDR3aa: CATSRATGTLGETQYF

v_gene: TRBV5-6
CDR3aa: CASSFLFNGQNKNIQYF

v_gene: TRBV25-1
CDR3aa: CASSDSRHFQETQYF

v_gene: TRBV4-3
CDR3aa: CASSQELRSYEQYF

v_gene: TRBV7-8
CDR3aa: CASSFGGGPYGYTF

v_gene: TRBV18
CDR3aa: CASSNIVIGSSEQYF

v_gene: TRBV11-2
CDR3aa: CASSSWRRGGQETQYF

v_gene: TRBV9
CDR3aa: CASSYTSSGPYEQYF

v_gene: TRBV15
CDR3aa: CATSRARTSGTYEQYF

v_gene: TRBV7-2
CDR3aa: CASSTFSYNEQFF

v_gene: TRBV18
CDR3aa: CASSPSEGSGYEQYF

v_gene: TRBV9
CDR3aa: CASSVGAGTGANVLTF

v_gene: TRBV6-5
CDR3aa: CASTSPGVPREQYF

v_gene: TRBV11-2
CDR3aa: CASSHRPGQETQYF

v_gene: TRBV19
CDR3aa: CASSKGYTETQYF

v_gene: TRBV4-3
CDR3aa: CASSRQGGSYNEQFF

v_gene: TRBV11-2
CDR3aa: CASSPRRWANEQFF

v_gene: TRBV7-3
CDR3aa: CASSFGTGTEAFF

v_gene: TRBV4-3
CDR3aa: CASSQEEDYEQYF

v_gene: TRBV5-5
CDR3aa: CASSLGTARETQYF

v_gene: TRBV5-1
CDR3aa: CASSLPEETQYF

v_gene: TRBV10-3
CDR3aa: CAISETTDRHGQFF

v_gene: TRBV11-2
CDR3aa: CASSLALASDTQYF

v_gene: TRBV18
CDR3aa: CASSLSQTYEQYF

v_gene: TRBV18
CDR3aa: CASSRGISGNVDTQYF

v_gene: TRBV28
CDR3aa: CASSSNRYEQYF

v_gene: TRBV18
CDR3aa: CASSPNGGLAGANEQFF

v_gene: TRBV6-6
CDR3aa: CASSPHTGAGYF

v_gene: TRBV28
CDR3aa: CASSPGLAGAYEQYF

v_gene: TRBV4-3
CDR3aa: CASSQDLTSGSYEQFF

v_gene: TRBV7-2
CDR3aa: CASSPFILSTDTQYF

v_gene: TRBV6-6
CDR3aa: CASSSGVEQFF

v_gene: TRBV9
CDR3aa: CASSVASAGELFF

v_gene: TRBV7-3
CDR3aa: CASRGSIGSEAFF

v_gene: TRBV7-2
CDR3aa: CASSQRDPRAGELFF

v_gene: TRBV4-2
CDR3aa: CASSQGQGATEAFF

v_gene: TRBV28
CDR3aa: CASSHEEINEKLFF

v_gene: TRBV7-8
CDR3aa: CASSLPRGKWNTEAFF

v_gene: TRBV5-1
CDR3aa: CASTTHGTGTTRAFF

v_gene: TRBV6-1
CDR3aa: CASDRGIYSNQPQHF

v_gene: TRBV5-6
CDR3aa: CASSLFMGNTIYF